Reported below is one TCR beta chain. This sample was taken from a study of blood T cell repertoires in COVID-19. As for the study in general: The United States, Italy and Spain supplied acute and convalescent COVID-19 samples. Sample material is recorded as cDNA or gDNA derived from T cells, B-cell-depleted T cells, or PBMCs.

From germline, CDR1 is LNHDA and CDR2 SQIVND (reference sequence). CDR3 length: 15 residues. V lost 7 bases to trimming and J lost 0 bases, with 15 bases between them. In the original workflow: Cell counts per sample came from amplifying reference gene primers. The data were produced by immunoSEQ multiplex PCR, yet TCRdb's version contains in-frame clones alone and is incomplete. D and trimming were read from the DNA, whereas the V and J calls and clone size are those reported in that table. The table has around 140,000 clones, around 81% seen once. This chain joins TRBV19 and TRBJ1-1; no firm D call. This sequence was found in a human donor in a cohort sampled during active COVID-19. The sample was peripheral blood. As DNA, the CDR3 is TGTGCCAGTAAGGTCACAGTTGGTCTGAACACTGAAGCTTTCTTT. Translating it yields CASKVTVGLNTEAFF.